This T cell receptor beta chain was identified during a study of cytomegalovirus exposure and HLA in healthy donors. General study findings and limits: Upon later analysis, HLA-associated TCR beta chains proved more clonally expanded than other, equally common chains. In a later analysis, the majority of CMV-associated beta chains seemingly showed HLA restriction. The authors excluded some V segments, including TRBV6-2 and TRBV6-3, as indistinguishable. What a later analysis reportedly showed was that an Asian-associated ancestry cluster had fewer N-insertions than the approximately 700-donor mean.

The CDR3 runs to 15 residues. Losses at the gene ends were 6 bases for V and 6 bases for J; bases not matched to a gene: 13. CDR1 and CDR2 from the germline V gene are MNHEY and SVGAGI. Amplification used 60 Vbeta primers and 13 Jbeta primers. Produced via immunoSEQ multiplex PCR; TCRdb's table is partial and in-frame only. The repertoire holds about 96,000 clones, with under 85% as singletons. As concerns this clone: The target antigen is unknown.

Material for sequencing was PBMCs. The chain employs TRBV6-5 and TRBJ1-2, with TRBD1 identical over 7 bases. The sequence was collected from a woman in her 70s in good health and CMV-seropositive. The CDR3 here is CASSSPYTGDDGYTF. CDR3 in DNA: TGTGCCAGCAGCAGTCCCTATACAGGGGACGATGGCTACACCTTC.